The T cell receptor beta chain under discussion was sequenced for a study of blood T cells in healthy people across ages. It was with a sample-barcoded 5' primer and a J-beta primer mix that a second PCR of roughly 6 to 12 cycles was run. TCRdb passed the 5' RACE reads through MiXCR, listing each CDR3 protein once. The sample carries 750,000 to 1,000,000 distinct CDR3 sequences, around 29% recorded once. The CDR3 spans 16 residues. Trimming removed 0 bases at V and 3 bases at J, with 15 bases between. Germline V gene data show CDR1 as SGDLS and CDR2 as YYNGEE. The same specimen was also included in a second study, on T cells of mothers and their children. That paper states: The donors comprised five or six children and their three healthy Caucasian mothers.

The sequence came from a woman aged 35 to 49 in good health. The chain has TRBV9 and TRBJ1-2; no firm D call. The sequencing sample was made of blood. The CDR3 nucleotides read TGTGCCAGCAGCGTAGGCGGAGGGCGCGGGGACTATGGCTACACCTTC. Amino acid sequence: CASSVGGGRGDYGYTF.